This TCR beta chain came from a study of regulatory T cells in long-lasting Graves disease (dated by TCRdb to 2020 to 2022). Context from the whole study: Persistent Graves' disease was defined as antithyroid drug treatment for over 5 years with persistently positive TSH receptor autoantibodies. Patients with persistent Graves' disease were compared with patients with newly diagnosed Graves' disease using TCR sequencing and RNA sequencing of peripheral blood. The study was conducted in China and was registered as a clinical trial. TCR sequencing covered some 13 persistent and roughly 20 newly diagnosed Graves' disease patients, 33 samples in total. In the clinical cohort, patients with persistent Graves' disease had used antithyroid drugs for an average of about 10.3 years.

General study outcomes and caveats: Sequencing and analysis were restricted to the TCR beta chain. TRBV28, TRBJ1-2 and TRBJ2-5 were preferentially used in persistent disease, while TRBV20-1 and TRBJ2-1 were favored in newly diagnosed disease. As a limitation, the authors acknowledged that the small sample size may reduce accuracy. The study examined only peripheral blood because the primary lesion, thyroid tissue, could not be accessed. Compared with newly diagnosed patients, patients with persistent Graves' disease had lower TCR Shannon entropy and fewer highly expanded clones, which suggests clonal expansion. More public clonotypes were shared among persistent patients (fewer than 3,000) than among newly diagnosed patients (more than 950).

What the time point label conveys for this sample: persistent/refractory GD, antithyroid drugs over 5 years with positive TRAb. For both TCR sequencing and RNA sequencing, RNA was extracted from PBMCs in TRIzol. The diagnosis of Graves' disease was made according to American Thyroid Association guidelines. Patients for the study were recruited at an endocrinology department in Xi'an, China. From each patient, approximately 9 milliliters of peripheral blood was collected into an EDTA anticoagulant tube. Ficoll Paque Plus density gradient separation was used to isolate PBMCs, and no further T cell sorting was done. An Agilent 2100 Bioanalyzer and agarose gel were used to assess RNA quality, and a NanoDrop 2000 was used to measure RNA concentration. Germline trimming: 7 bases from V, 2 bases from J; junction bases outside gene matches: 8. CDR1 MDHEN and CDR2 SYDVKM were looked up in the germline V gene. The CDR3, from cysteine to phenylalanine, totals 15 residues. Only CDR3 DNA is held: 45 bases, read in frame from base 1.

This clonotype was detected ten times or more. What antigen it recognizes has not been identified. No per-base quality is available; no much larger clone lies one base away. The library came from multiplex PCR. The sequencer listed for this sample is Illumina HiSeq 4000. CDR3 regions were amplified by Arm-PCR with iRepertoire HTBI primers to construct TCR beta libraries. Before sequencing, the PCR products went through gel purification. Turning to the authors' computational methods: Gene usage analysis of CDR3 amino acid clonotypes relied on the roughly 64 TRBV and 14 TRBJ segments identified across samples. COPE and FqMerger were used to merge filtered high-quality paired reads into contigs. BLAST was used to align contigs to IMGT TRBV, TRBD and TRBJ reference genes, and CDR3 was defined according to IMGT. Highly expanded clones were defined as clonotypes with a frequency above 0.1%. Repertoire diversity was measured by Shannon entropy, and V-J evenness by the Gini coefficient. Public clonotypes were defined as clonotypes shared by more than one individual. Clones were called with MiXCR by TCRdb after fastp trimmed the public reads at Q25, and only in-frame beta chains were retained. Each CDR3 protein gets just one entry, which takes the most common genes and DNA from the rows behind it. The authors' filters were not applied to this entry. This sample is represented by a few hundred thousand distinct CDR3 sequences; 20% to 25% of them were singletons. The ten largest clones add up to approximately 28% of the sample.

The clonotype originates from a female donor with Graves disease. Here the chain combines TRBV28 and TRBJ2-7; 10 bases in the middle match TRBD2. The input for sequencing was peripheral blood mononuclear cells (PBMCs), taken when the disease was refractory, from a patient treated with antithyroid drugs. The nucleotide sequence reads TGTGCCAGCACCCCTAGCGGGAGAATCACCTACGAGCAGTACTTC. It codes for CASTPSGRITYEQYF.